At least ten counts were recorded for the clone carrying this T cell receptor (beta chain). This sample is part of a study of read filtering for tumor transcriptome and immune sequencing. This library used approximately 0.4 ug RNA and molecular barcoded adaptors spanning alpha/delta and beta/gamma chains. TCRdb passed the reads through MiXCR, listing each CDR3 protein once. The sample has around 130,000 distinct CDR3 sequences; about an eighth are singletons. J lost 9 bases, V lost 8 bases, and 14 bases had no gene match. This CDR3 has 16 residues. Per germline, CDR1 SQVTM and CDR2 ANQGSEA. Sequencing used a population of CD138-negative cells sorted from bone marrow. This clonotype originated in a donor aged 40 or older with multiple myeloma. This rearrangement joins TRBV29-1 to TRBJ2-1; TRBD2 matches at 15 bases. The CDR3: CSLDAGGTSGRREQFF. CDR3 nucleotides: TGCAGCCTCGACGCCGGGGGGACTAGCGGGAGGCGTGAGCAGTTCTTC.